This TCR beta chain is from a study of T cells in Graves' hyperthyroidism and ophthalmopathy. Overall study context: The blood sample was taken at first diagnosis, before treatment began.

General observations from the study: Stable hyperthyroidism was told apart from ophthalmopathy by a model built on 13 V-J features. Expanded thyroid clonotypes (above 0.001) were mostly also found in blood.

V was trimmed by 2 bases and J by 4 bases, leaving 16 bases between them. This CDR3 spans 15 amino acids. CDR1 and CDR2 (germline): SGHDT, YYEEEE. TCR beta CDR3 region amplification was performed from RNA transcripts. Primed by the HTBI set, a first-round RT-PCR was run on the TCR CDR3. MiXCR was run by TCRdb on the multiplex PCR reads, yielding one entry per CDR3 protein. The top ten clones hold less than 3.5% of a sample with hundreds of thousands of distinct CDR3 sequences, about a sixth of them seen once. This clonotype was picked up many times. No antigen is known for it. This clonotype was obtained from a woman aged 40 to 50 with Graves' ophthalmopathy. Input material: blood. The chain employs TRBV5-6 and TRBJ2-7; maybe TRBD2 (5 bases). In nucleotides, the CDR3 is TGTGCCAGCAGCTTTCGTCCATTGGGCGGGTACGAGCAGTACTTC. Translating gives CASSFRPLGGYEQYF.